The next 30 T cell receptor beta chains were all read from a single sample in a study of cytomegalovirus exposure and HLA in healthy donors (dated by TCRdb to about 2017). Libraries were built with the immunoSEQ multiplex PCR assay. For the multiplex PCR, a mixture combining 60 forward primers for TCR Vbeta segments and 13 reverse primers for TCR Jbeta segments was used. TCRdb took over this immuneACCESS table, retaining in-frame rearrangements with V and J assigned. Such tables are incomplete; in checked studies, under half of the missing clones stem from an unresolved V gene, and the remainder is unexplained. The sample records under 200,000 clones, less than 90% of which are singletons. The ten largest clonotypes hold approximately 6.8% of the sample. The sample comprised PBMCs. Receptors originate from a male donor in good health and CMV-seropositive.

The sample holds a few counts of this clone. As DNA, the CDR3 is TGCAGCGTAGTAGTATCTGGAGCCACTGAAGCTTTCTTT. Amino acids: CSVVVSGATEAFF. V gene TRBV29-1 combines with J gene TRBJ1-1, with D unresolved. There are 13 residues in the CDR3. The ends were cut back, 6 bases at V and 4 bases at J, with 15 bases in the middle. CDR1 SQVTM and CDR2 ANQGSEA come from the germline V gene. The full variable domain, its missing parts supplied by reference TRBV29-1 and TRBJ1-1, is SAVISQKPSRDICQRGTSLTIQCQVDSQVTMMFWYRQQPGQSLTLIATANQGSEATYESGFVIDKFPISRPNLTFSTLTVSNMSPEDSSIYLCSVVVSGATEAFFGQGTRLTVV.

This chain connects TRBV5-1 to TRBJ2-5, with TRBD1 matching over 7 bases. V was clipped by 3 bases and J by 5 bases; unmatched bases: 7. Germline loops: CDR1 SGHRS, CDR2 YFSETQ. CDR3 length equals 14 residues. CDR3 nucleotides: TGCGCCAGCAGCTCGGGGACAGCGGCGGAGACCCAGTACTTC. The encoded protein is CASSSGTAAETQYF.

The genes are TRBV9 and TRBJ2-7, with D possibly TRBD2 on 7 matching bases. Germline V CDR1 and CDR2: SGDLS, YYNGEE. V was shortened by 7 bases and J by 0 bases, with 14 bases between the two germline ends. CDR3 length: 14 residues. Written as DNA, the CDR3 is TGTGCCAGCGGCAGGGGCGGGAGCTCCTACGAGCAGTACTTC. Translation gives CASGRGGSSYEQYF.

The rearrangement uses TRBV9 and TRBJ1-3; D remains unclear. Germline CDR1 and CDR2: SGDLS and YYNGEE. V dropped 0 bases and J dropped 0 bases, with 4 bases sitting between them. This CDR3 region has 14 residues. The CDR3 sequence: CASSVASSGNTIYF. In DNA form, the CDR3 reads TGTGCCAGCAGCGTAGCGAGCTCTGGAAACACCATATATTTT.

The chain couples TRBV19 to TRBJ1-6, with TRBD1 identical over 9 bases. Germline trimming cut 6 bases from V and 4 bases from J; bases unmatched to any gene: 7. The CDR3 is made up of 16 amino acids. In germline, CDR1 is LNHDA, CDR2 SQIVND (reference sequence). In DNA form, the CDR3 reads TGTGCCAGTAGAGGGACAGGGACGAAATATAATTCACCCCTCCACTTT. This sequence encodes CASRGTGTKYNSPLHF.

The V call is TRBV7-9, the J call TRBJ1-2; a possible D gene is TRBD1 (6 bases). Trimming cost V 5 bases and J 5 bases, with 12 bases left between them. The CDR3 consists of 13 residues. Germline assignment: CDR1 SEHNR and CDR2 FQNEAQ (reference sequence). The CDR3 spells CASSHGQGYGYTF. CDR3 DNA sequence: TGTGCCAGCAGCCACGGTCAGGGGTATGGCTACACCTTC.

Only one count was recorded for this clone. The gene calls are TRBV19 and TRBJ1-1, with 9 bases matching TRBD1. J gave up 5 bases and V 1 base, and 5 bases lay outside the gene matches. Germline V CDR1 and CDR2: LNHDA, SQIVND (reference sequence). This CDR3 contains 15 residues. DNA for the CDR3: TGTGCCAGTAGTATAGCCTGGACAGGGGATACTGAAGCTTTCTTT. Translation gives CASSIAWTGDTEAFF.

The gene calls are TRBV5-1 and TRBJ2-5; possibly TRBD2 for D (5 bases). CDR3 length equals 15 residues. Germline-derived CDR1 and CDR2 are SGHRS and YFSETQ. Deletions cut 0 bases from V and 5 bases from J, with 14 bases between. DNA for the CDR3: TGCGCCAGCAGCTTGGGTCCGGGGTTGGTGGAGACCCAGTACTTC. Translation: CASSLGPGLVETQYF. The variable domain in full, with the rest retrieved from reference TRBV5-1 and TRBJ2-5, is KAGVTQTPRYLIKTRGQQVTLSCSPISGHRSVSWYQQTPGQGLQFLFEYFSETQRNKGNFPGRFSGRQFSNSRSEMNVSTLELGDSALYLCASSLGPGLVETQYFGPGTRLLVL.

The DNA for the CDR3 is TGTGCCAGCAGCTTACCTGTCCGGCTAGCGGTATACAATGAGCAGTTCTTC. It specifies CASSLPVRLAVYNEQFF. V usage is TRBV7-9 and J usage is TRBJ2-1; 7 nucleotides line up with TRBD2. The V gene's germline CDR1 is SEHNR and CDR2 FQNEAQ (reference sequence). The CDR3 totals 17 residues. Germline trimming cut 2 bases from V and 4 bases from J; bases unmatched to any gene: 11.

The J gene is TRBJ1-2, the V gene TRBV11-1; 7 positions agree with TRBD1. V shed 7 bases, J shed 2 bases, and the junction held 10 bases outside the gene matches. This CDR3 is built from 15 residues. Germline CDR1 SGHAT, CDR2 FQDESV (reference sequence). CDR3: CASTLQGGSNYGYTF. The CDR3 bases are TGTGCCAGCACCCTCCAGGGGGGTTCGAACTATGGCTACACCTTC.

V usage is TRBV15 and J usage is TRBJ1-5, with TRBD1 matching over 8 bases. V trimming: 5 bases; J trimming: 0 bases; junction bases outside the gene matches: 3. The length of the CDR3 is 15 residues. CDR1 is LNHNV and CDR2 is YYDKDF in the germline V gene (reference sequence). The CDR3 DNA reads TGTGCCACCAGCCCGGGACAGGTTAGCAATCAGCCCCAGCATTTT. It encodes CATSPGQVSNQPQHF. The full variable domain, completed using reference TRBV15 and TRBJ1-5, is DAMVIQNPRYQVTQFGKPVTLSCSQTLNHNVMYWYQQKSSQAPKLLFHYYDKDFNNEADTPDNFQSRRPNTSFCFLDIRSPGLGDTAMYLCATSPGQVSNQPQHFGDGTRLSIL.

The V gene is TRBV28, the J gene TRBJ1-2; 10 nucleotides align to TRBD1. This CDR3 comprises 16 residues. V trimming: 5 bases; J trimming: 7 bases; junction bases outside the gene matches: 13. Germline CDR1 MDHEN, CDR2 SYDVKM. The CDR3 protein is CASSQTGTGVLPGYTF. The CDR3 coding sequence is TGTGCCAGCAGTCAAACCGGGACAGGGGTTTTGCCTGGCTACACCTTC.

The chain joins TRBV27 to TRBJ2-7; D might be TRBD1 (6 bases). The CDR3 has 14 amino acids. Trimming left V 4 bases short and J 3 bases short, with 13 bases between. Germline CDR1 reads MNHEY; CDR2 reads SMNVEV (reference sequence). CDR3 region: CASSSDRSYYEQYF. The CDR3 DNA is TGTGCCAGCAGTTCGGACAGATCCTACTACGAGCAGTACTTC.

J is TRBJ2-5 and V is TRBV5-1; the match to TRBD2 covers 7 bases. The CDR3 extends over 16 amino acids. Germline CDR1 SGHRS, CDR2 YFSETQ. V trimming: 0 bases; J trimming: 1 base; junction bases outside the gene matches: 6. CDR3 sequence: CASSLVPGGPQETQYF. The CDR3 DNA reads as TGCGCCAGCAGCTTGGTCCCGGGAGGCCCCCAAGAGACCCAGTACTTC.

This clone was detected once. The chain combines TRBV28 with TRBJ2-7, with D possibly matching TRBD1 (5 bases). V was clipped by 5 bases and J by 3 bases, with 8 bases between them. Germline assignment: CDR1 MDHEN and CDR2 SYDVKM. There are 12 residues in the CDR3. CDR3 in amino acids: CASSRQFYEQYF. The CDR3 DNA reads TGTGCCAGCAGTCGACAGTTCTACGAGCAGTACTTC.

This clone has just one count. The V call is TRBV2, the J call TRBJ2-4, with a tentative D call TRBD2 (5 bases). V shed 7 bases and J shed 9 bases, with 13 bases lying between them. Germline-derived CDR1 and CDR2 are SNHLY and FYNNEI. This CDR3 comprises 12 residues. Written as DNA, the CDR3 is TGTGCCAGCAAACTTACGGGGATCATTCAGTACTTC. It translates to CASKLTGIIQYF.

The chain is built from TRBV2 and TRBJ2-7, with D uncertain. Germline V gene lookup returns CDR1 SNHLY and CDR2 FYNNEI. Trimming took off 10 bases at V and 2 bases at J, with 15 bases between the two ends. The length of the CDR3 is 13 residues. The CDR3 here is CAIEDRGTYEQYF. The CDR3 region has the DNA TGTGCCATCGAAGACCGCGGAACCTACGAGCAGTACTTC.

This clone was recorded only once. The chain couples TRBV6-1 to TRBJ2-7; D is undetermined. The CDR3 is 11 residues long. Germline V lookup: CDR1 MNHNS, CDR2 SASEGT. The V end lost 4 bases, the J end lost 4 bases, and 5 bases lay between the germline ends. As DNA, the CDR3 is TGTGCCAGCAGTGGGGCTTACGAGCAGTACTTC. Residues: CASSGAYEQYF.

The rearrangement joins TRBV7-3 to TRBJ2-3; 16 bases agree with TRBD2. The V gene's germline CDR1 is SGHTA and CDR2 FQGTGA. The CDR3 is 19 residues long. Trimming at V came to 5 bases and at J to 5 bases, leaving 13 bases not matched to a gene. This CDR3 reads CASSPFPGTSGRVGDTQYF. For the CDR3, the DNA is TGTGCCAGCAGCCCATTTCCCGGGACTAGCGGGAGGGTAGGAGATACGCAGTATTTT.

The chain combines TRBV7-2 with TRBJ2-7; the match to TRBD2 covers 8 bases. From germline, CDR1 is SGHTA and CDR2 FQGNSA. This CDR3 comprises 17 residues. Unmatched junction bases numbered 17, after V lost 5 bases and J lost 5 bases. The CDR3 DNA sequence: TGTGCCAGCAGCCTCCCTTATCGGGGGGCGGGAGGAAACGAGCAGTACTTC. Translated: CASSLPYRGAGGNEQYF. Looking up the rest from reference TRBV7-2 and TRBJ2-7 gives the full variable domain: GAGVSQSPSNKVTEKGKDVELRCDPISGHTALYWYRQSLGQGLEFLIYFQGNSAPDKSGLPSDRFSAERTGGSVSTLTIQRTQQEDSAVYLCASSLPYRGAGGNEQYFGPGTRLTVT.

The V call is TRBV30, the J call TRBJ2-1; the match to TRBD2 covers 11 bases. This CDR3 contains 15 residues. Losses at the gene ends were 0 bases for V and 7 bases for J; bases not matched to a gene: 5. Germline assignment: CDR1 GTSNPN and CDR2 SVGIG (reference sequence). DNA for the CDR3: TGTGCCTGGAGTGTAGGTAGCGGGAGGGCTAATGAGCAGTTCTTC. It translates to CAWSVGSGRANEQFF.

In this sample, this clone turned up once. The chain recombines TRBV5-1 with TRBJ1-2; D ambiguous. V shed 0 bases and J shed 3 bases, with 12 bases lying between them. The CDR3 spans 15 residues. CDR1 is SGHRS, CDR2 YFSETQ, per germline. The CDR3 DNA sequence: TGCGCCAGCAGCTTGGGGCAGGTGGTTGACTATGGCTACACCTTC. This codes for CASSLGQVVDYGYTF. The full variable domain, completed using reference TRBV5-1 and TRBJ1-2, is KAGVTQTPRYLIKTRGQQVTLSCSPISGHRSVSWYQQTPGQGLQFLFEYFSETQRNKGNFPGRFSGRQFSNSRSEMNVSTLELGDSALYLCASSLGQVVDYGYTFGSGTRLTVV.

The chain carries TRBV10-3 and TRBJ2-1, with 14 nucleotides matching TRBD2. V shed 3 bases and J 13 bases; nucleotides not matched to a gene: 2. CDR1 ENHRY and CDR2 SYGVKD come from the germline V gene. CDR3 length equals 13 residues. The CDR3 loop is CAISEGTSGSQFF. The CDR3 region has the DNA TGTGCCATCAGTGAAGGGACTAGCGGGAGTCAGTTCTTC.

This clone was picked up a small number of times. This chain joins TRBV5-6 and TRBJ2-7; possible D gene TRBD1, 5 bases. Between the trimmed V and J ends, which lost 1 base and 7 bases, there was a span of 12 bases. CDR1 is SGHDT, CDR2 YYEEEE, per germline. The CDR3 sequence is 13 residues long. The CDR3: CASSLPQGIEQYF. Written as DNA, the CDR3 is TGTGCCAGCAGCTTGCCGCAGGGAATTGAGCAGTACTTC. Looking up the rest from reference TRBV5-6 and TRBJ2-7 gives the full variable domain: DAGVTQSPTHLIKTRGQQVTLRCSPKSGHDTVSWYQQALGQGPQFIFQYYEEEERQRGNFPDRFSGHQFPNYSSELNVNALLLGDSALYLCASSLPQGIEQYFGPGTRLTVT.

This chain joins TRBV27 and TRBJ1-6; no firm D call. Trimming pared 1 base from V and 7 bases from J, leaving 5 bases between. The CDR3 consists of 13 residues. Germline-derived CDR1 and CDR2 are MNHEY and SMNVEV (reference sequence). DNA of the CDR3: TGTGCCAGCAGTTTATGGCAGAATTCACCCCTCCACTTT. This codes for CASSLWQNSPLHF.

The V gene is TRBV29-1, the J gene TRBJ2-7; D is perhaps TRBD1 (5 bases). The germline V gene encodes CDR1 SQVTM and CDR2 ANQGSEA. The CDR3 extends over 13 amino acids. V was cut by 0 bases and J by 2 bases, with 8 bases left in between. Here the CDR3 DNA reads TGCAGCGTTGAAGAGGGGCAGACCTACGAGCAGTACTTC. Amino acid sequence: CSVEEGQTYEQYF.

The chain recombines TRBV27 with TRBJ2-5; D gene ambiguous. Trimming pared 3 bases from V and 2 bases from J, leaving 10 bases between. The CDR3 covers 14 residues. The germline V gene encodes CDR1 MNHEY and CDR2 SMNVEV (reference sequence). CDR3 in DNA: TGTGCCAGCAGTTTTGGGTCGACTCAAGAGACCCAGTACTTC. It codes for CASSFGSTQETQYF.

The rearrangement links TRBV28 to TRBJ1-2, with TRBD1 matching 9 bases. The J segment lost 6 bases and the V segment lost 10 bases, leaving 15 bases of the junction unmatched. The CDR3 contains 15 residues. Germline V gives CDR1 MDHEN, CDR2 SYDVKM. The DNA for the CDR3 is TGTGCCACGGATCCTGGGGACAGGGATATACATGGCTACACCTTC. Protein: CATDPGDRDIHGYTF.

The chain joins TRBV7-9 to TRBJ1-5; unclear D gene. Trimming removed 5 bases at V and 0 bases at J, with 11 bases between. Germline V gene lookup returns CDR1 SEHNR and CDR2 FQNEAQ (reference sequence). The length of the CDR3 is 15 residues. This CDR3 is CASSPASYSNQPQHF. CDR3 nucleotides: TGTGCCAGCAGCCCTGCGAGTTATAGCAATCAGCCCCAGCATTTT.

This clone was seen a few times. The chain joins TRBV28 to TRBJ1-2; 7 bases map to TRBD1. The CDR3 sequence is 12 residues long. J lost 9 bases, V lost 5 bases, and 6 bases had no gene match. Germline V lookup: CDR1 MDHEN, CDR2 SYDVKM. The CDR3 loop reads CASSPVTGRYTF. Written as DNA, the CDR3 is TGTGCCAGCAGTCCCGTGACAGGGCGCTACACCTTC.